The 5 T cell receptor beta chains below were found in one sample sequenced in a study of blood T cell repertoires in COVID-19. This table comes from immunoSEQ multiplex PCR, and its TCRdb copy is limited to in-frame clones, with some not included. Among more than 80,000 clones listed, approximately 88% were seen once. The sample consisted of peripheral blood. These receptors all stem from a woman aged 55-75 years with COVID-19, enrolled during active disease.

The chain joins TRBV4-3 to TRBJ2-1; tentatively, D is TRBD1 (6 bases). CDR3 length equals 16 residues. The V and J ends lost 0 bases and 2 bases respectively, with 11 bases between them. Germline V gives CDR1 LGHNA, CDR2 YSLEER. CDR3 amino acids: CASSQDWAGAYNEQFF. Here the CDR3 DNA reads TGCGCCAGCAGCCAAGATTGGGCAGGGGCCTACAATGAGCAGTTCTTC.

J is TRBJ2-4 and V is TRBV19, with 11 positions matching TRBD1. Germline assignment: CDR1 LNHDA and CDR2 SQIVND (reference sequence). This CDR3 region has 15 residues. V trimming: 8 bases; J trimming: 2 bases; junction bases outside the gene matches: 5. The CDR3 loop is CASRTGGETKNIQYF. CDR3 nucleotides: TGTGCCAGTCGGACAGGGGGCGAGACCAAAAACATTCAGTACTTC.

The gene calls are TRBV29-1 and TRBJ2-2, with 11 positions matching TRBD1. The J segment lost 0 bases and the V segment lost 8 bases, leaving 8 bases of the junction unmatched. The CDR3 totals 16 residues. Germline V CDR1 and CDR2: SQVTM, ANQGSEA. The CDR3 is CSIPGTGGTNTGELFF. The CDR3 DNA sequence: TGCAGCATTCCCGGGACAGGGGGGACGAACACCGGGGAGCTGTTTTTT.

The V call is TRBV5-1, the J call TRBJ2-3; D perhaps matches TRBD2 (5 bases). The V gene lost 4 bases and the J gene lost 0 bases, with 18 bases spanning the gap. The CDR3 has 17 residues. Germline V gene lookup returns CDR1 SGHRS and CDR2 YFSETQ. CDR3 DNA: TGCGCCAGCAGCCTGTCCGGGATCCACACCAGCACAGATACGCAGTATTTT. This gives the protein CASSLSGIHTSTDTQYF.

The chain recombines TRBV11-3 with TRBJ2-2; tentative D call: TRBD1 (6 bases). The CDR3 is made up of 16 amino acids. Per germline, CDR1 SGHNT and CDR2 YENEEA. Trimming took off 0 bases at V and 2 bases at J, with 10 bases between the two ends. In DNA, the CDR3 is TGTGCCAGCAGCTTAGAGGGGACAAGCAACACCGGGGAGCTGTTTTTT. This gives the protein CASSLEGTSNTGELFF.